Given below is one T cell receptor beta chain in context. Clinical history as reported by participants underpinned cohort assignment. Only in-frame clones appear in the TCRdb table, and some are missing; sequencing was by immunoSEQ multiplex PCR. The data show approximately 380,000 clones, roughly 91% seen once. This record belongs to a study of blood T cell repertoires in COVID-19. Sample: PBMCs or T cells enriched from blood (not recorded which). The clonotype was recovered from a woman under 30 who had recovered from COVID-19.

The CDR3 reads CASHRGSGEKLFF. The CDR3 DNA sequence: TGTGCCAGCCACAGGGGGTCGGGGGAAAAACTGTTTTTT. The chain couples TRBV2 to TRBJ1-4; 8 positions match TRBD1. The germline CDR1 and CDR2 sequences are SNHLY and FYNNEI. This CDR3 contains 13 residues. V lost 8 bases, J lost 8 bases, and 7 bases stayed unmatched. The full variable domain, completed using reference TRBV2 and TRBJ1-4, is EPEVTQTPSHQVTQMGQEVILRCVPISNHLYFYWYRQILGQKVEFLVSFYNNEISEKSEIFDDQFSVERPDGSNFTLKIRSTKLEDSAMYFCASHRGSGEKLFFGSGTQLSVL.